This T cell receptor beta chain was identified in a study of blood T cell repertoires in COVID-19. Clones were read by immunoSEQ multiplex PCR, and TCRdb kept only the in-frame ones, dropping some. The sample has some 130,000 clones; roughly 75% are singletons. CDR3 length: 13 residues. Deletions cut 5 bases from V and 0 bases from J, with 5 bases between. The germline V gene encodes CDR1 SEHNR and CDR2 FQNEAQ (reference sequence). In this sample, this clone turned up once. The age range of participants was 18 to 89 years, with residence in under 25 US areas. V gene TRBV7-9 combines with J gene TRBJ1-3; D remains ambiguous. The receptor's source is a woman aged 50 to 60 who had recovered from COVID-19. The sample consisted of PBMCs or T cells enriched from blood (not recorded which). This CDR3 reads CASSTHSGNTIYF. The CDR3 DNA follows: TGTGCCAGCAGCACTCACTCTGGAAACACCATATATTTT.